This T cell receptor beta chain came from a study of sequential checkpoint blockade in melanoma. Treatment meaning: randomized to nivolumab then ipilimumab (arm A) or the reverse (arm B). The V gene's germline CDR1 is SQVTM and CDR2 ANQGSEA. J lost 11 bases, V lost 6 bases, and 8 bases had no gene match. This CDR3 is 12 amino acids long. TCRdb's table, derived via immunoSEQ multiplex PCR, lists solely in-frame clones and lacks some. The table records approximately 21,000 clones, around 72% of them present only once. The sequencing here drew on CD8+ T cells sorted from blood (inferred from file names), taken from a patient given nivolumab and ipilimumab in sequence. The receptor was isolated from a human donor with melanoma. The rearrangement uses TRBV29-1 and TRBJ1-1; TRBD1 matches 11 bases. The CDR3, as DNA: TGCAGCGTCCTTTCCGGGACAGGGGGTGCTTTCTTT. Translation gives CSVLSGTGGAFF.